These 3 T cell receptor beta chains originate from one sample sequenced in a study of T cell repertoires in cytomegalovirus infection. Each CDR3 protein is one row after TCRdb ran MiXCR on the reads. The sample contains hundreds of thousands of distinct CDR3 sequences, 20% to 25% of which appear only once. The sequenced sample consisted of CD8+ T cells from PBMCs. All receptors come from a human donor in good health (CMV status not recorded). Some clones in this sample may be carry-over from other donors' samples.

This clonotype has a handful of counts. This chain links TRBV20-1 with TRBJ1-6, with 9 bases that match TRBD1. Germline loops: CDR1 DFQATT, CDR2 SNEGSKA (reference sequence). The V and J ends lost 0 bases and 9 bases, in that order; junction bases with no gene match: 3. This CDR3 comprises 14 residues. CDR3 sequence reads: CSARETGGSSPLHF. CDR3 nucleotides: TGCAGTGCTAGAGAAACAGGGGGCTCTTCACCCCTCCACTTT.

The chain employs TRBV5-1 and TRBJ2-3; D may be TRBD1 or TRBD2 (5 bases each). CDR1 is SGHRS and CDR2 is YFSETQ in the germline V gene. The CDR3 is 18 residues long. The V and J ends lost 1 base and 2 bases respectively, with 20 bases between them. CDR3 sequence: CASSLIGTTTWYTDTQYF. CDR3 DNA: TGCGCCAGCAGCTTGATTGGGACCACAACCTGGTACACAGATACGCAGTATTTT.

The chain employs TRBV7-8 and TRBJ2-5, with D possibly TRBD2 on 7 matching bases. Germline CDR1 SGHVS, CDR2 FQNEAQ. The CDR3 contains 14 residues. V lost 3 bases to trimming and J lost 1 base, with 9 bases between them. The chain's CDR3 is CASSLRGPQETQYF. The CDR3 DNA reads TGTGCCAGCAGCTTGCGGGGGCCCCAAGAGACCCAGTACTTC.